These 18 T cell receptor beta chains share one sample of origin, sequenced in a study of OX40 agonist ivuxolimab in advanced cancers. Sequencing was performed with immunoSEQ multiplex PCR; in TCRdb, only in-frame clones are kept and a portion is missing. This table has about 68,000 clones, around 90% appearing once. The sequencing here drew on CD4+ or CD8+ T cells sorted from blood, taken in a trial of the OX40 agonist ivuxolimab. These receptors originate from an adult with an advanced solid tumor such as melanoma, head and neck, liver or kidney cancer.

The chain has TRBV2 and TRBJ1-1; D is unresolved. The ends were cut back, 6 bases at V and 0 bases at J, with 8 bases in the middle. The CDR3 has 13 residues. Germline lookup yields CDR1 SNHLY and CDR2 FYNNEI. CDR3 in DNA: TGTGCCAGCAGCCCAGGTATGAACACTGAAGCTTTCTTT. Translation: CASSPGMNTEAFF.

In this sample, this clone turned up once. The V gene is TRBV18, the J gene TRBJ2-2, with 8 bases aligning to TRBD1. The CDR3 covers 18 residues. Germline values: CDR1 KGHSH, CDR2 LQKENI. V trimming: 4 bases; J trimming: 6 bases; junction bases outside the gene matches: 16. This CDR3 is CASSQGQGTVLRSGELFF. The DNA of the CDR3 is TGTGCCAGCTCACAAGGACAGGGAACCGTATTGAGGTCCGGGGAGCTGTTTTTT. Drawing the rest from reference TRBV18 and TRBJ2-2, the complete variable domain is NAGVMQNPRHLVRRRGQEARLRCSPMKGHSHVYWYRQLPEEGLKFMVYLQKENIIDESGMPKERFSAEFPKEGPSILRIQQVVRGDSAAYFCASSQGQGTVLRSGELFFGEGSRLTVL.

The genes are TRBV25-1 and TRBJ2-3; D call uncertain. There are 13 residues in the CDR3. The V end was cut by 1 base, the J end by 4 bases, with 6 bases between. Per germline, CDR1 MGHDK and CDR2 SYGVNS. As DNA, the CDR3 is TGTGCCAGCAGTGAATCCTATCCAGATACGCAGTATTTT. This sequence encodes CASSESYPDTQYF.

To note about this clone: A junction end diverges from the germline sequence, so it may reflect a read error. V is TRBV10-3 and J is TRBJ2-1; the D call may be TRBD1 or TRBD2 (5 bases each). Germline loops: CDR1 ENHRY, CDR2 SYGVKD. The CDR3 contains 14 residues. This CDR3 reads CATSYSGPDGEQFF. CDR3 nucleotide sequence: TGTGCCACCAGTTACTCGGGACCCGACGGTGAGCAGTTCTTC.

V usage is TRBV6-4 and J usage is TRBJ2-3; the D is unclear. V lost 8 bases to trimming and J lost 0 bases, with 24 bases between them. CDR1 MRHNA and CDR2 SNTAGT come from the germline V gene. The CDR3 runs to 18 residues. The CDR3 loop is CASGIPQRRDMSTDTQYF. In DNA, the CDR3 is TGTGCCAGCGGAATCCCCCAGCGTCGCGACATGAGCACAGATACGCAGTATTTT.

In DNA form, the CDR3 reads TGTGCCAGCAGCTTAGTACAGAACACTGAAGCTTTCTTT. It specifies CASSLVQNTEAFF. The chain couples TRBV7-9 to TRBJ1-1, with D uncertain. The CDR3 has 13 amino acids. The germline V and J ends were trimmed by 1 base and 1 base, with 4 bases remaining between them. Germline V gene data show CDR1 as SEHNR and CDR2 as FQNEAQ (reference sequence). Based on the CDR3 plus reference TRBV7-9 and TRBJ1-1, the full variable domain is DTGVSQNPRHKITKRGQNVTFRCDPISEHNRLYWYRQTLGQGPEFLTYFQNEAQLEKSRLLSDRFSAERPKGSFSTLEIQRTEQGDSAMYLCASSLVQNTEAFFGQGTRLTVV.

This clone was recorded a few times. The chain carries TRBV6-5 and TRBJ2-7; the D gene is possibly TRBD1 (5 bases). The length of the CDR3 is 14 residues. Germline values: CDR1 MNHEY, CDR2 SVGAGI. Trimming took off 6 bases at V and 6 bases at J, with 18 bases between the two ends. The CDR3: CASRVTPGSGEQYF. DNA for the CDR3: TGTGCCAGCAGGGTGACACCAGGGTCGGGCGAGCAGTACTTC.

J is TRBJ2-2 and V is TRBV5-1; 9 nucleotides agree with TRBD2. The CDR3 loop spans 16 amino acids. Germline V gene data show CDR1 as SGHRS and CDR2 as YFSETQ. Trimming cost V 3 bases and J 4 bases; bases outside gene matches: 7. DNA for the CDR3: TGCGCCAGCAGCTCCGGGCTAGCGGGAATCACCGGGGAGCTGTTTTTT. Its protein product is CASSSGLAGITGELFF.

This chain connects TRBV5-6 to TRBJ2-1, with 10 bases identical to TRBD2. From germline, CDR1 is SGHDT and CDR2 YYEEEE. The CDR3 contains 15 residues. V gave up 3 bases and J gave up 9 bases; unmatched junction bases: 9. CDR3 residues: CASSSLGTSVGEQFF. The CDR3, as DNA: TGTGCCAGCAGCTCCCTGGGGACTAGCGTTGGTGAGCAGTTCTTC.

This chain joins TRBV30 and TRBJ2-1; a weak D match, TRBD2 (6 bases). The V and J ends lost 0 bases and 9 bases respectively, with 18 bases between them. The germline gives CDR1 GTSNPN, CDR2 SVGIG (reference sequence). The CDR3 is 15 residues long. The CDR3 spells CAWSVLTVGLAEQFF. As DNA, the CDR3 is TGTGCCTGGAGTGTACTTACAGTGGGACTGGCTGAGCAGTTCTTC.

This clone was picked up one time. The chain combines TRBV7-3 with TRBJ2-3; unclear D gene. V was clipped by 5 bases and J by 4 bases, with 10 bases between them. Germline CDR1 SGHTA, CDR2 FQGTGA. There are 13 residues in the CDR3. CDR3 in DNA: TGTGCCAGCAGCATTAGCTGGGCAGATACGCAGTATTTT. Its protein product is CASSISWADTQYF.

This clone was detected once. The CDR3 loop reads CASSHGDRGSTNEKLFF. For the CDR3, the DNA is TGCGCCAGCAGCCATGGGGACAGGGGCTCAACTAATGAAAAACTGTTTTTT. The V and J genes are TRBV4-1 and TRBJ1-4; TRBD1 matches at 10 bases. Germline values: CDR1 MGHRA, CDR2 YSYEKL. The CDR3 covers 17 residues. V shed 3 bases, J shed 0 bases, and the junction held 4 bases outside the gene matches.

The chain recombines TRBV19 with TRBJ2-7; possibly TRBD1 for D (5 bases). The CDR3 has 14 residues. The V end was cut by 5 bases, the J end by 6 bases, with 17 bases between. CDR1 and CDR2 from the germline V gene are LNHDA and SQIVND (reference sequence). The CDR3 coding sequence is TGTGCCAGTAGTCCGACAATAAGGGGTCCCGAGCAGTACTTC. Amino acid sequence: CASSPTIRGPEQYF.

This chain connects TRBV2 to TRBJ1-1; unclear D gene. CDR1 SNHLY and CDR2 FYNNEI come from the germline V gene. With 4 bases removed from V and 5 bases from J, the gap between germline ends came to 14 bases. The CDR3 length is 14 residues. The CDR3 DNA sequence: TGTGCCAGCAGTGCCGAAGCCGGAGGTACTGAAGCTTTCTTT. This codes for CASSAEAGGTEAFF.

The genes are TRBV9 and TRBJ2-2; TRBD2 is a possible D gene (5 bases). The CDR3 runs 16 residues. Germline V gene sequence: CDR1 SGDLS, CDR2 YYNGEE. Trimming shortened V by 0 bases and J by 6 bases, and 15 bases separated the two germline ends. The CDR3 sequence: CASSVAVTGLSGELFF. The CDR3 nucleotides are TGTGCCAGCAGCGTAGCTGTTACGGGATTATCCGGGGAGCTGTTTTTT.

The chain combines TRBV9 with TRBJ2-7; 7 bases align to TRBD1. Germline V gene data show CDR1 as SGDLS and CDR2 as YYNGEE. The CDR3 has 19 amino acids. With V trimmed by 2 bases and J by 3 bases, 20 bases remained unmatched. The CDR3 DNA follows: TGTGCCAGCAGCGTCAAGGGTCCCCTGACAGGGCCCCCGTGCTACGAGCAGTACTTC. Translation: CASSVKGPLTGPPCYEQYF.

About this clone: The junction does not match germline at one end; this may be a read error. This sample also contains other DNA sequences that code for the same CDR3. The gene calls are TRBV19 and TRBJ1-5; 8 bases line up with TRBD1. The CDR3 covers 14 residues. Germline lookup yields CDR1 LNHDA and CDR2 SQIVND (reference sequence). CDR3 in amino acids: CASSTQGDGQPQHF. DNA for the CDR3: TGTGCCAGTAGTACACAGGGGGATGGACAGCCTCAGCATTTT.

V and J are TRBV30 and TRBJ2-4; no clear D. The germline V gene encodes CDR1 GTSNPN and CDR2 SVGIG (reference sequence). V dropped 3 bases and J dropped 3 bases, with 18 bases sitting between them. The CDR3 has 16 residues. CDR3 in DNA: TGTGCCTGGAGGGAGCCGAGAGTGCTGGGCAAAAACATTCAGTACTTC. Amino acid sequence: CAWREPRVLGKNIQYF.